This is a list of T cell receptor beta chains from one sample in a study of blood T cell repertoires in COVID-19. TCRdb's copy holds only in-frame clones and misses some; the assay was immunoSEQ multiplex PCR. Of 300,000 to 350,000 clones detected, around nine tenths appear once; the ten largest clones hold around 6.6%. The sample taken for sequencing was peripheral blood. These receptors were obtained from a woman in her 70s with COVID-19, enrolled during active disease. The CDR3 runs from the conserved cysteine through the conserved F or W. D genes are given only for firm matches.

TRBV5-1,TRBD1,TRBJ1-1,CASSLQGQGDTEAFF
TRBV11-2,.,TRBJ1-1,CASSLAGGNTEAFF
TRBV4-3,TRBD1,TRBJ1-2,CASSQGTGGGGYTF
TRBV5-1,.,TRBJ1-4,CASSLGNSRYEKLFF
TRBV6-5,TRBD1,TRBJ1-1,CASSSTGPTEAFF
TRBV19,.,TRBJ1-5,CASSTLTGNQPQHF
TRBV19,.,TRBJ1-5,CASSSIQGQPQHF
TRBV2,.,TRBJ1-2,CASTTTQGTNTF
TRBV6-5,.,TRBJ1-3,CASSWGVKGNTIYF
TRBV6-1,.,TRBJ1-1,CASSSTINTEAFF
TRBV6-2/TRBV6-3,TRBD1,TRBJ1-5,CASSLTGDSNQPQHF
TRBV5-1,.,TRBJ2-5,CASSPYLTEQETQYF
TRBV10-3,.,TRBJ2-7,CAISDVTYEQYF
TRBV5-1,TRBD1,TRBJ1-2,CASGTGDWYGYTF
TRBV3-1/TRBV3-2,.,TRBJ1-1,CASSQIWRGRHTEAFF
TRBV28,TRBD2,TRBJ2-7,CASSLAGGKSSYEQYF
TRBV28,TRBD1,TRBJ1-5,CASSSGDRGPGNQPQHF
TRBV7-2,.,TRBJ1-3,CASSPRGVDSGNTIYF
TRBV7-8,TRBD2,TRBJ2-2,CASSLVGGWSTGELFF
TRBV7-2,TRBD2,TRBJ2-3,CASSLTSGYTDTQYF
TRBV4-2,TRBD2,TRBJ2-7,CASSPRLAGDSSSYEQYF
TRBV28,TRBD1,TRBJ1-1,CASRQAAGTVNTEAFF
TRBV7-3,TRBD1,TRBJ2-1,CASSPTGRGTNEQFF
TRBV5-1,.,TRBJ2-7,CASSFLTGEQYF
TRBV9,TRBD1,TRBJ1-2,CASSPGGYGYTF